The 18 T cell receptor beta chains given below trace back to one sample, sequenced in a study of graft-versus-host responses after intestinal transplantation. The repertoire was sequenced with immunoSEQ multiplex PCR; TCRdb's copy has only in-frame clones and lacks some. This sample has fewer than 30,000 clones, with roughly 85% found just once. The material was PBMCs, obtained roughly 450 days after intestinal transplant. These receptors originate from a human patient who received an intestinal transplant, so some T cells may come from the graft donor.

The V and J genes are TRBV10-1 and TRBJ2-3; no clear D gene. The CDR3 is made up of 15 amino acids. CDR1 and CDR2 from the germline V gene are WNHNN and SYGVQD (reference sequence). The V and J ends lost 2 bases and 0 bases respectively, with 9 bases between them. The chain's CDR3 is CASSERLPSTDTQYF. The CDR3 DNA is TGCGCCAGCAGTGAGCGGCTGCCAAGCACAGATACGCAGTATTTT.

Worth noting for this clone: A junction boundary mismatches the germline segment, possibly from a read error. CDR3 loop: CASSWSVNTGELFF. The CDR3 DNA follows: TGTGCTAGCAGCTGGTCGGTAAACACCGGGGAGCTGTTTTTT. This chain links TRBV7-7 with TRBJ2-2; D call uncertain. Germline assignment: CDR1 SSHAT and CDR2 FNYEAQ (reference sequence). This CDR3 region has 14 residues. Full variable domain (rest looked up from reference TRBV7-7 and TRBJ2-2): GAGVSQSPRYKVTKRGQDVTLRCDPISSHATLYWYQQALGQGPEFLTYFNYEAQPDKSGLPSDRFSAERPEGSISTLTIQRTEQRDSAMYRCASSWSVNTGELFFGEGSRLTVL.

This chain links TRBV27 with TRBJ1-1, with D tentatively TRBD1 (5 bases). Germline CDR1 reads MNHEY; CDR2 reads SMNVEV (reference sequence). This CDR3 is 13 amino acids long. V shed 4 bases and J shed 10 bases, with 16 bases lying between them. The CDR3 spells CASSYRPEKGAFF. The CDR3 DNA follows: TGTGCCAGCAGTTACAGGCCCGAAAAGGGAGCTTTCTTT.

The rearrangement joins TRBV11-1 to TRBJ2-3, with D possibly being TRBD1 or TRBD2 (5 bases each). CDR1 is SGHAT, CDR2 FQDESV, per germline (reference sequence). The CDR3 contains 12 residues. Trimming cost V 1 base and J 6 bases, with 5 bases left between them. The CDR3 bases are TGTGCCAGCAGCTTAGGGGGGGATACGCAGTATTTT. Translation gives CASSLGGDTQYF.

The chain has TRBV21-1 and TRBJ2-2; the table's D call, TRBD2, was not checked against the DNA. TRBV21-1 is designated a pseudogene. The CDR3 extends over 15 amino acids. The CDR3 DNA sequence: TGTGCCAGCAGCAAAGGCGGGGTGCGCACCGGGGAGCTGTTTTTT. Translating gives CASSKGGVRTGELFF.

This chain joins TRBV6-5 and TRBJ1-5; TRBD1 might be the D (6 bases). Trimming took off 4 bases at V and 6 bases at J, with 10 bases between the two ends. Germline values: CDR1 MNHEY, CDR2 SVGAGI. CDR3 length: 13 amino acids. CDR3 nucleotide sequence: TGTGCCAGCAGTTCCCGGGGGCGTCAGCCCCAGCATTTT. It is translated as CASSSRGRQPQHF.

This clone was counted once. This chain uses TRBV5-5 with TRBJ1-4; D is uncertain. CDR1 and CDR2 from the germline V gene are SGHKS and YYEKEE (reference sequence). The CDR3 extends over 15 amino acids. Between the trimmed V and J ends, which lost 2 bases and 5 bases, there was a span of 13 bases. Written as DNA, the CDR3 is TGTGCCAGCAGCTTTTTGGATCGGGCGAATGAAAAACTGTTTTTT. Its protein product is CASSFLDRANEKLFF.

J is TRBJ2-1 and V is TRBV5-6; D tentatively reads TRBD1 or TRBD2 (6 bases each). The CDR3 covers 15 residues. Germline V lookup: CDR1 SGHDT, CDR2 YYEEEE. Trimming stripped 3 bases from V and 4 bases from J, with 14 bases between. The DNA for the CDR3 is TGTGCCAGCAGCTACGGAGGGGGAACTTACAATGAGCAGTTCTTC. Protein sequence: CASSYGGGTYNEQFF. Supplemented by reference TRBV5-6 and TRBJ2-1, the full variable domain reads DAGVTQSPTHLIKTRGQQVTLRCSPKSGHDTVSWYQQALGQGPQFIFQYYEEEERQRGNFPDRFSGHQFPNYSSELNVNALLLGDSALYLCASSYGGGTYNEQFFGPGTRLTVL.

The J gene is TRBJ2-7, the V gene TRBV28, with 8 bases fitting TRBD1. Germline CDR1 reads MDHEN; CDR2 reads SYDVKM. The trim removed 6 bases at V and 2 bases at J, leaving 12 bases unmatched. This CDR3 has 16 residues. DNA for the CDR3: TGTGCCAGCAGCTCTAGTGCCCAGGGGGCAACCTACGAGCAGTACTTC. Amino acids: CASSSSAQGATYEQYF.

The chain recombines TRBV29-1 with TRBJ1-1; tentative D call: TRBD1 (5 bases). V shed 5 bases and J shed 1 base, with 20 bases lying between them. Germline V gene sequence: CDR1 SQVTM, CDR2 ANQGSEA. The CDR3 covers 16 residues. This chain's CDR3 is CSVRDRDRRPNTEAFF. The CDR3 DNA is TGCAGCGTTAGGGACCGGGACCGCCGACCGAACACTGAAGCTTTCTTT.

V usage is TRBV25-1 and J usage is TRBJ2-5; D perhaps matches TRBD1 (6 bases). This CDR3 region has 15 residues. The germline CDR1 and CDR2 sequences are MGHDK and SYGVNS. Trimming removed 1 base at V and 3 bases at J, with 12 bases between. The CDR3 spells CASSESARGKETQYF. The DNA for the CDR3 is TGTGCCAGCAGTGAATCAGCCAGGGGCAAAGAGACCCAGTACTTC.

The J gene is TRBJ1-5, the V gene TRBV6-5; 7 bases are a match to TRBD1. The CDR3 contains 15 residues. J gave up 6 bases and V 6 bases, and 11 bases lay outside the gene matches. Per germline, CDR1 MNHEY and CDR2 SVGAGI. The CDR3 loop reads CASRGRTGAGQPQHF. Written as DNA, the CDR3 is TGTGCCAGCAGAGGACGAACAGGGGCTGGTCAGCCCCAGCATTTT.

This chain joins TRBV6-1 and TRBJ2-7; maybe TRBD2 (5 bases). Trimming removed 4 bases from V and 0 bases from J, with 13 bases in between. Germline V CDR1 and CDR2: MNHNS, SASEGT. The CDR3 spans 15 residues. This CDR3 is CASSGKTGSSYEQYF. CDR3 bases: TGTGCCAGCAGTGGGAAAACGGGGAGCTCCTACGAGCAGTACTTC.

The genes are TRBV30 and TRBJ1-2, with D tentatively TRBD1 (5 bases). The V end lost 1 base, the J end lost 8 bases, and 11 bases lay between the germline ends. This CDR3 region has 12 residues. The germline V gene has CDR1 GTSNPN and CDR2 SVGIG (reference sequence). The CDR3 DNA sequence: TGTGCCTGGAGTGAGGGGAAACGGGGCTACACCTTC. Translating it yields CAWSEGKRGYTF.

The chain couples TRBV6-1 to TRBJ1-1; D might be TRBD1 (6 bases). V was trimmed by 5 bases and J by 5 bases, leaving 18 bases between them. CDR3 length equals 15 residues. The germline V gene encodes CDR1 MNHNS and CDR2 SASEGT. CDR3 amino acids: CASSTGSGVGTEAFF. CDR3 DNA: TGTGCCAGCAGTACAGGGTCGGGTGTTGGGACTGAAGCTTTCTTT.

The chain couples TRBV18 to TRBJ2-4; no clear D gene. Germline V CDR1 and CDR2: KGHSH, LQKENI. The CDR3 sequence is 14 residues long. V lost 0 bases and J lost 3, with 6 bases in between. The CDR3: CASSPPADKNIQYF. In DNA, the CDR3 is TGTGCCAGCTCACCACCTGCAGACAAAAACATTCAGTACTTC.

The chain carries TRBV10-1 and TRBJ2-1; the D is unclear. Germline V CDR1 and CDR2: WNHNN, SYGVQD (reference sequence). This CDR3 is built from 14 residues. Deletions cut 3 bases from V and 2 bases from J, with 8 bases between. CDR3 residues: CASSDAGTYNEQFF. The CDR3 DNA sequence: TGCGCCAGCAGTGATGCAGGCACCTACAATGAGCAGTTCTTC.

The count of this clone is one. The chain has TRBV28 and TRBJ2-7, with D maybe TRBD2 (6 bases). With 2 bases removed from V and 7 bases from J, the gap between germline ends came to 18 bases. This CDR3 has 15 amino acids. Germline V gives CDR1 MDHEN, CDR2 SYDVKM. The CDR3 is CASSLITGGTGEQYF. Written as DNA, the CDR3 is TGTGCCAGCAGTTTAATTACTGGCGGGACGGGGGAGCAGTACTTC.